The TCR beta chain under discussion was sequenced for a study of identical twins. Overall study results and limits: Invariant MAIT and iNKT cells could partly confound zero-insertion analyses.

The CDR3 has 13 amino acids. The ends were cut back, 4 bases at V and 1 base at J, with 9 bases in the middle. Germline assignment: CDR1 SGDLS and CDR2 YYNGEE. As for this clonotype: Its antigen is not known.

MiXCR was run by TCRdb on the 5' RACE reads, yielding one entry per CDR3 protein. The table includes some 500,000 distinct CDR3 sequences, roughly an eighth detected once. Everyone who gave samples was a healthy Caucasian. The same data also contributed to another study, on yellow fever vaccine responses in identical twins.

J is TRBJ2-7 and V is TRBV9; D is ambiguous. The source is a woman under 30 in good health. The sequenced sample was CD4+ T cells sorted from blood. Written as DNA, the CDR3 is TGTGCCAGCAGCAATGAACAATCCTACGAGCAGTACTTC. Its protein is CASSNEQSYEQYF.